A single sample gave rise to the 10 T cell receptor beta chains below, sequenced in a study of Ad26.COV2.S vaccination and SARS-CoV-2 variants. Method: immunoSEQ multiplex PCR; TCRdb's copy keeps in-frame clones and lacks some. In the table there are roughly 270,000 clones, about 90% of which are singletons. Regarding treatment: around 19 received Ad26.COV2.S at low or high dose, single or two shots; 5 received placebo; per-sample allocation not given. The investigators took samples on day 63 after the first vaccine or placebo injection. The specimen comprised peripheral blood, sampled in a trial of Ad26.COV2.S vaccine versus placebo. All receptors derive from a person aged 18-65 years who received the Ad26.COV2.S COVID-19 vaccine or a placebo.

This clone was seen only once. The CDR3 nucleotides read TGTGCCAGCAGCCAAAGGACAGGGGGCACTGAGCAGTTCTTC. Residues: CASSQRTGGTEQFF. The chain has TRBV3-1 (or the pseudogene TRBV3-2) and TRBJ2-1; TRBD1 aligns across 11 bases. Unmatched junction bases numbered 3, after V lost 2 bases and J lost 9 bases. The CDR3 extends over 14 amino acids. CDR1 and CDR2 (germline): LGHDT, YNNKEL (reference sequence).

The chain employs TRBV29-1 and TRBJ1-5; weak D call: TRBD1 (6 bases). There are 13 residues in the CDR3. The germline V gene has CDR1 SQVTM and CDR2 ANQGSEA. V was shortened by 6 bases and J by 3 bases, with 12 bases between the two germline ends. The CDR3 coding sequence is TGCAGCGTGGGTGACAGGACCAATCAGCCCCAGCATTTT. It yields the protein CSVGDRTNQPQHF.

The chain couples TRBV7-2 to TRBJ1-3; possibly TRBD1 for D (5 bases). Germline loops: CDR1 SGHTA, CDR2 FQGNSA. Trimming pared 2 bases from V and 4 bases from J, leaving 12 bases between. This CDR3 contains 15 residues. DNA of the CDR3: TGTGCCAGCAGCTTACAGGGTAACTCAGGAAACACCATATATTTT. As protein: CASSLQGNSGNTIYF.

This chain connects TRBV5-6 to TRBJ2-1; possible D gene TRBD1, 5 bases. The V gene lost 2 bases and the J gene lost 9 bases, with 9 bases spanning the gap. The CDR3 covers 12 residues. Germline CDR1 and CDR2: SGHDT and YYEEEE. The chain's CDR3 is CASSFQGAEQFF. The CDR3 DNA is TGTGCCAGCAGCTTTCAGGGTGCTGAGCAGTTCTTC. Full variable domain (missing parts from reference TRBV5-6 and TRBJ2-1): DAGVTQSPTHLIKTRGQQVTLRCSPKSGHDTVSWYQQALGQGPQFIFQYYEEEERQRGNFPDRFSGHQFPNYSSELNVNALLLGDSALYLCASSFQGAEQFFGPGTRLTVL.

This chain links TRBV27 with TRBJ2-5; D is unresolved. The CDR3 runs to 15 residues. The germline CDR1 and CDR2 sequences are MNHEY and SMNVEV (reference sequence). V was trimmed by 0 bases and J by 4 bases, leaving 12 bases between them. CDR3: CASSLSWAITETQYF. The CDR3 DNA is TGTGCCAGCAGTTTATCTTGGGCCATAACAGAGACCCAGTACTTC.

The chain joins TRBV6-5 to TRBJ1-5; possibly TRBD1 for D (5 bases). CDR3 length: 15 residues. CDR1 and CDR2 from the germline V gene are MNHEY and SVGAGI. Trimming removed 0 bases at V and 6 bases at J, with 12 bases between. CDR3 sequence (DNA): TGTGCCAGCAGTTACTCCCAGGGATCCGGTCAGCCCCAGCATTTT. As protein: CASSYSQGSGQPQHF.

The gene calls are TRBV27 and TRBJ1-2, with no clear D. The germline V and J ends were trimmed by 5 bases and 4 bases, with 11 bases remaining between them. Germline CDR1 MNHEY, CDR2 SMNVEV (reference sequence). This CDR3 is 13 amino acids long. The CDR3 DNA follows: TGTGCCAGCAGTATGGACGGTCCCTATGGCTACACCTTC. This codes for CASSMDGPYGYTF.

This clone came up a few times. The chain recombines TRBV4-3 with TRBJ1-1, with D perhaps matching TRBD1 (6 bases). The CDR3 spans 15 residues. Germline CDR1 is LGHNA and CDR2 is YSLEER. The V and J ends lost 0 bases and 5 bases respectively, with 13 bases between them. The CDR3 region has the DNA TGCGCCAGCAGCCAAGAGTGGGGGCGAAGGACTGAAGCTTTCTTT. Its protein product is CASSQEWGRRTEAFF.

This clone is a singleton in its sample. V usage is TRBV30 and J usage is TRBJ1-2; D remains unclear. The CDR3 has 15 residues. Trimming removed 2 bases at V and 4 bases at J, with 17 bases between. Germline V CDR1 and CDR2: GTSNPN, SVGIG (reference sequence). For the CDR3, the DNA is TGTGCCTGGAGTATAGGACCGCTACCGATCTATGGCTACACCTTC. This translates into CAWSIGPLPIYGYTF.

The chain combines TRBV27 with TRBJ1-4; 7 positions match TRBD1. J gave up 7 bases and V 0 bases, and 5 bases lay outside the gene matches. Germline-derived CDR1 and CDR2 are MNHEY and SMNVEV (reference sequence). The CDR3 runs to 15 residues. The CDR3 coding sequence is TGTGCCAGCAGTTTATCGCAAGGGGGCGGTGAAAAACTGTTTTTT. Translation gives CASSLSQGGGEKLFF.